This TCR beta chain is drawn from a study of cytomegalovirus exposure and HLA in healthy donors. PCR was performed using 60 Vbeta and 13 Jbeta primers. Here immunoSEQ multiplex PCR was the method, and the copy in TCRdb shows in-frame clones only, minus some. This sample has under 200,000 clones, with over 65% found just once. Study-wide results and caveats: TCR beta V- and J-gene trimming, according to a later analysis, was linked to a missense DCLRE1C variant.

Details on this clone: The antigen is not known.

The CDR3 contains 16 residues. In germline, CDR1 is MDHEN, CDR2 SYDVKM. The junction had 9 bases not matched to a gene; V was cut back by 3 bases and J by 3 bases. Sequenced: PBMCs. This sequence was found in a man in his fifties or sixties in good health and CMV-seronegative. This chain uses TRBV28 with TRBJ2-7, with 9 nucleotides matching TRBD2. Here the CDR3 DNA reads TGTGCCAGCAGTTTTTTGCTAGCGGGAAATCACTACGAGCAGTACTTC. Its translation is CASSFLLAGNHYEQYF.